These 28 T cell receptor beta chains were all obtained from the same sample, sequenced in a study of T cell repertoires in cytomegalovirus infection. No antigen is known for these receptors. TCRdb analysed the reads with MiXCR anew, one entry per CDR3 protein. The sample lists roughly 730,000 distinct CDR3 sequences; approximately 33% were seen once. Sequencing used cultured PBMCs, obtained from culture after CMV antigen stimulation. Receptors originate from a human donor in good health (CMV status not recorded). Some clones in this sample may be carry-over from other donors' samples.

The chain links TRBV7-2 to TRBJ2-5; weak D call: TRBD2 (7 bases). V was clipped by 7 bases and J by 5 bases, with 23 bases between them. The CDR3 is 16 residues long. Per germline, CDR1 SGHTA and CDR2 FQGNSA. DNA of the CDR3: TGTGCCAGCACCGATGGGATGCGGGGGCCCCCGGAGACCCAGTACTTC. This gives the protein CASTDGMRGPPETQYF.

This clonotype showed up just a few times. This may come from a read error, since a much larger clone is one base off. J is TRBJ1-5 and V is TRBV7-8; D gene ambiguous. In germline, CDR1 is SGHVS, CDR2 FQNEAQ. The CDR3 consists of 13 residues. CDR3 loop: CASTLNSNQPQHF. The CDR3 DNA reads TGTGCCAGCACCTTAAATAGCAATCAGCCCCAGCATTTT.

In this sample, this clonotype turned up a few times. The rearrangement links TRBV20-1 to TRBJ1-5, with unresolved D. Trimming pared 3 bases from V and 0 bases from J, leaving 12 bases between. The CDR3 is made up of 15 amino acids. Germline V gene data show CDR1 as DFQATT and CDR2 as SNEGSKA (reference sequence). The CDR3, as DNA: TGCAGTGCTAGGTCGTGGGCAGGTAGCAATCAGCCCCAGCATTTT. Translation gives CSARSWAGSNQPQHF.

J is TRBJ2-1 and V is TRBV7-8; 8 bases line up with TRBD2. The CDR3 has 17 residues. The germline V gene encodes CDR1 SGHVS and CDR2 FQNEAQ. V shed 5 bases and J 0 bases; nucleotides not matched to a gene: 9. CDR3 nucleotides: TGTGCCAGCAGCCACCCAGCGGGGGCGAGCTCCTACAATGAGCAGTTCTTC. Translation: CASSHPAGASSYNEQFF. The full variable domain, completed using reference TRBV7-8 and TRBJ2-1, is GAGVSQSPRYKVAKRGQDVALRCDPISGHVSLFWYQQALGQGPEFLTYFQNEAQLDKSGLPSDRFFAERPEGSVSTLKIQRTQQEDSAVYLCASSHPAGASSYNEQFFGPGTRLTVL.

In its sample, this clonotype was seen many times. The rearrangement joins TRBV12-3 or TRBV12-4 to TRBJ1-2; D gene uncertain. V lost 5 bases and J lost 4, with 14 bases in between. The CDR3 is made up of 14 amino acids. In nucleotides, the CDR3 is TGTGCCAGCAGTCCAAACCCCCCCACCTATGGCTACACCTTC. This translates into CASSPNPPTYGYTF.

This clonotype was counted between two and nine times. Written as DNA, the CDR3 is TGTGCCAGCAGCCACTCCCCCCAGGGGGCTGGCGGGGAGCTGTTTTTT. Protein product: CASSHSPQGAGGELFF. The chain recombines TRBV7-2 with TRBJ2-2; 8 nucleotides align to TRBD1. The CDR3 has 16 amino acids. Losses at the gene ends were 5 bases for V and 7 bases for J; bases not matched to a gene: 12. From germline, CDR1 is SGHTA and CDR2 FQGNSA.

Written as DNA, the CDR3 is TGTGCCAGCTTGGTTGGGGACGATCAGCCCCAGCATTTT. It yields the protein CASLVGDDQPQHF. The gene calls are TRBV6-1 and TRBJ1-5; TRBD1 might be the D (5 bases). The CDR3 covers 13 residues. Per the germline V gene, CDR1 is MNHNS and CDR2 is SASEGT. Trimming stripped 8 bases from V and 5 bases from J, with 13 bases between.

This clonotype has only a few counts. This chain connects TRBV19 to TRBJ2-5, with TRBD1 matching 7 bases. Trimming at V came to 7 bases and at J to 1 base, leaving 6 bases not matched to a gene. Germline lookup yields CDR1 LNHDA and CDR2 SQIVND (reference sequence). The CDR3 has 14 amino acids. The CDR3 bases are TGTGCCAGTACCCCGACAGGGACCCAAGAGACCCAGTACTTC. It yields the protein CASTPTGTQETQYF.

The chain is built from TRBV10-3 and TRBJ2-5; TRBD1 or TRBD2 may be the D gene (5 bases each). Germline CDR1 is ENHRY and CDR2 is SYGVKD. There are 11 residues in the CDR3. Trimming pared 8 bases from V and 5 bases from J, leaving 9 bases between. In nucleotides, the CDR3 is TGTGCCATCGGGACGATGGAGACCCAGTACTTC. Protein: CAIGTMETQYF.

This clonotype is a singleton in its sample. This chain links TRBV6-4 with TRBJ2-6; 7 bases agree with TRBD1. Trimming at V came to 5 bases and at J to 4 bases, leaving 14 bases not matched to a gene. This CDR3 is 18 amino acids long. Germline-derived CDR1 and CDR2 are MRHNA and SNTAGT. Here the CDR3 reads CASSYTGVRASGANVLTF. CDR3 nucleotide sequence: TGTGCCAGCAGTTATACAGGGGTTAGGGCTTCGGGGGCCAACGTCCTGACTTTC.

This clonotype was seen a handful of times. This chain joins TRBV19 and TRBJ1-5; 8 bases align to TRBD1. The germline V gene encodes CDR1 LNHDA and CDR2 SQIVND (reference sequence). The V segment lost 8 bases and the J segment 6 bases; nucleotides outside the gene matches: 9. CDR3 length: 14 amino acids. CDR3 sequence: CASADRGYGQPQHF. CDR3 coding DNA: TGTGCCAGTGCAGACAGGGGATACGGTCAGCCCCAGCATTTT. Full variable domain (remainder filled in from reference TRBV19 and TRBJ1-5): DGGITQSPKYLFRKEGQNVTLSCEQNLNHDAMYWYRQDPGQGLRLIYYSQIVNDFQKGDIAEGYSVSREKKESFPLTVTSAQKNPTAFYLCASADRGYGQPQHFGDGTRLSIL.

As DNA, the CDR3 is TGTGCCAGCAGCTTAGGGACTAGGGCTCCCGGGGAGCTGTTTTTT. Translating gives CASSLGTRAPGELFF. The rearrangement uses TRBV7-8 and TRBJ2-2; TRBD2 agrees at 7 bases. Germline V lookup: CDR1 SGHVS, CDR2 FQNEAQ. V was pared by 1 base and J by 6 bases, with 5 bases of the junction left unmatched. This CDR3 has 15 residues.

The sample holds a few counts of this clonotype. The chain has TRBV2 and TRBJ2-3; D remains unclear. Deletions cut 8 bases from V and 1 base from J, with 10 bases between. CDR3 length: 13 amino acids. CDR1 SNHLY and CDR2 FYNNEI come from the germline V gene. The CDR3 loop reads CASSILGTDTQYF. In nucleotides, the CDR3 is TGTGCCAGCTCAATTCTAGGCACAGATACGCAGTATTTT. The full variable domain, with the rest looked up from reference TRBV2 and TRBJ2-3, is EPEVTQTPSHQVTQMGQEVILRCVPISNHLYFYWYRQILGQKVEFLVSFYNNEISEKSEIFDDQFSVERPDGSNFTLKIRSTKLEDSAMYFCASSILGTDTQYFGPGTRLTVL.

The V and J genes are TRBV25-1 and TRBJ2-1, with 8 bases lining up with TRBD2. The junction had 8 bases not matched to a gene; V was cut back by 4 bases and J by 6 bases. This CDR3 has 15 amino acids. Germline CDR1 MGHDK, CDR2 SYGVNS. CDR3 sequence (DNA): TGTGCCAGCAGTGGTGGACTAGCTGGAGGCAATGAGCAGTTCTTC. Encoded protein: CASSGGLAGGNEQFF.

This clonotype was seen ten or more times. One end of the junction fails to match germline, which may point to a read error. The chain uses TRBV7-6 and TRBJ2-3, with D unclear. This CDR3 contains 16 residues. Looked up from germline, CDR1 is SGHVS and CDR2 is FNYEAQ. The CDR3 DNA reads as TGTGCCAGCAGCGTAGCCCCGGGCCCTAGCACAGATACGCAGTATTTT. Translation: CASSVAPGPSTDTQYF.

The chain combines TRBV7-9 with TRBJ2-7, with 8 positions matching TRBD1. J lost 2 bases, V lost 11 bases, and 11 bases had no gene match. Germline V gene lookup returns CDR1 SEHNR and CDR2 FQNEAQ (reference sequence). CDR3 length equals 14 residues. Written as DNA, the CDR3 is TGTGCCGGTCAAAACCGGGACAGGACCTACGAGCAGTACTTC. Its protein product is CAGQNRDRTYEQYF. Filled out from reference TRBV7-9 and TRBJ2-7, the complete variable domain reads DTGVSQNPRHKITKRGQNVTFRCDPISEHNRLYWYRQTLGQGPEFLTYFQNEAQLEKSRLLSDRFSAERPKGSFSTLEIQRTEQGDSAMYLCAGQNRDRTYEQYFGPGTRLTVT.

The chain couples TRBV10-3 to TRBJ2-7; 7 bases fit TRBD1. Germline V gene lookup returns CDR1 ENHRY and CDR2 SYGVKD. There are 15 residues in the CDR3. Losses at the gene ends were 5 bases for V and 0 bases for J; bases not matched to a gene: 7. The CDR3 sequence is CAISPDRASSYEQYF. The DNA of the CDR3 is TGTGCCATCAGTCCCGACAGGGCGAGCTCCTACGAGCAGTACTTC.

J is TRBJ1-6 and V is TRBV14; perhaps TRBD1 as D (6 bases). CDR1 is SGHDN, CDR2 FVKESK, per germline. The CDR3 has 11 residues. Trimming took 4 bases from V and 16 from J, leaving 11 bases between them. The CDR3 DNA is TGTGCCAGCAGCCTGGGACAAACACTCCACTTT. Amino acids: CASSLGQTLHF.

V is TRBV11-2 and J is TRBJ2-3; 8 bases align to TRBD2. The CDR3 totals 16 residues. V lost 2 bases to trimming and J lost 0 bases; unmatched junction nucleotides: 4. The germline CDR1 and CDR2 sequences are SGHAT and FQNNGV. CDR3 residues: CASSLRGGPSTDTQYF. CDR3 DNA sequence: TGTGCCAGCAGCTTACGGGGGGGGCCCAGCACAGATACGCAGTATTTT.

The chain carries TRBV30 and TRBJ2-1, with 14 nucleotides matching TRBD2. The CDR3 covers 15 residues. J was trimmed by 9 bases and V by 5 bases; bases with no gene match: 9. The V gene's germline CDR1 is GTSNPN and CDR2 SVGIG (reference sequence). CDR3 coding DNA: TGTGCCTGGTCTGCCGTGGGACTAGCGGGAGTTGAGCAGTTCTTC. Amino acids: CAWSAVGLAGVEQFF.

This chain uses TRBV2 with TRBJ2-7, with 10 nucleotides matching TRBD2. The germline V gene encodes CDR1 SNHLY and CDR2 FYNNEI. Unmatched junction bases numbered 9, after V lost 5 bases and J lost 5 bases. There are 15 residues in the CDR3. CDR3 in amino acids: CASSLPSGRGNEQYF. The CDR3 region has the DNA TGTGCCAGCAGTTTACCTAGCGGGAGAGGGAACGAGCAGTACTTC. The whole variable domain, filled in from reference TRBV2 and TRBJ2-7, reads EPEVTQTPSHQVTQMGQEVILRCVPISNHLYFYWYRQILGQKVEFLVSFYNNEISEKSEIFDDQFSVERPDGSNFTLKIRSTKLEDSAMYFCASSLPSGRGNEQYFGPGTRLTVT.

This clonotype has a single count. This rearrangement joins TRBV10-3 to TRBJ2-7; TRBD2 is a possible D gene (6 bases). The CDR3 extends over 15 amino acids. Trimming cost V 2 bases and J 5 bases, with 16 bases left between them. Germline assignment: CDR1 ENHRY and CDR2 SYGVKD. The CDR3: CAISEGGTESHEQYF. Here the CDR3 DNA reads TGTGCCATCAGTGAGGGGGGGACGGAGTCCCACGAGCAGTACTTC.

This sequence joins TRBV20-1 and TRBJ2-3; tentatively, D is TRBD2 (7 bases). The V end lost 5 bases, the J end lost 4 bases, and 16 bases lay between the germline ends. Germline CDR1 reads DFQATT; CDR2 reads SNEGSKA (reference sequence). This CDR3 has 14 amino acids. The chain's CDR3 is CSAWDGGRADTQYF. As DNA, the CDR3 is TGCAGTGCTTGGGACGGGGGGCGGGCAGATACGCAGTATTTT.

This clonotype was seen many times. The CDR3 here is CASTPGQGRTEAFF. CDR3 nucleotides: TGTGCCAGCACCCCGGGACAGGGGAGGACTGAAGCTTTCTTT. V gene TRBV12-3 or TRBV12-4 combines with J gene TRBJ1-1; 10 nucleotides match TRBD1. V dropped 7 bases and J dropped 5; count of bases not matched to a gene: 7. CDR3 length: 14 residues.

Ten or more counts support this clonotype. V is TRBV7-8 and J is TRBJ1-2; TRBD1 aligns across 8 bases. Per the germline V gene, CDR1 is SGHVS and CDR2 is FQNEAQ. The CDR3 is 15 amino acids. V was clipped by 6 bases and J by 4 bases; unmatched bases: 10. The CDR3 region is CASSSLRDRRYGYTF. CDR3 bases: TGTGCCAGCAGTTCGCTCCGGGACAGGCGCTATGGCTACACCTTC.

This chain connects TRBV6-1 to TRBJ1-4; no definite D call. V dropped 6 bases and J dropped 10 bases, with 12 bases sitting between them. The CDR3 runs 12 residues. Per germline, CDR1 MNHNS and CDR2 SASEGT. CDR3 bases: TGTGCCAGCAGCCCCGAGGCAGGAAAACTGTTTTTT. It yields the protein CASSPEAGKLFF.

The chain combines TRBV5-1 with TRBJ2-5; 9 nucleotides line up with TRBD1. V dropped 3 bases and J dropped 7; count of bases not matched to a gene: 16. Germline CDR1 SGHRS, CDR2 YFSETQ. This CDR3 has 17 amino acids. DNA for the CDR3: TGCGCCAGCAGCTGGCCAACCCCGGGACAGGGTTTCGGGACCCAGTACTTC. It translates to CASSWPTPGQGFGTQYF.

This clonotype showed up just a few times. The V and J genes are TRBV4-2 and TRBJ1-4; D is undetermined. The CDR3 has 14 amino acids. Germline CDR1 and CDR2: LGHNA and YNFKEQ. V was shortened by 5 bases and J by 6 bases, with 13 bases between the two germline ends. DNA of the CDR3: TGTGCCAGCAGCACCGGGCCAAGGGATGAAAAACTGTTTTTT. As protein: CASSTGPRDEKLFF.